The rows below give T cell receptor beta chains drawn from one sample of a study of PD-1 blockade in classical Hodgkin lymphoma. Profiled with immunoSEQ multiplex PCR; TCRdb holds only in-frame clones, not every one. The table includes 50,000 or so clones, nearly 90% detected once. Sequencing was performed on peripheral blood mononuclear cells (PBMCs), taken before the fourth cycle of nivolumab. The receptor set was obtained from a human donor with classical Hodgkin lymphoma. The CDR3 runs from the conserved cysteine through the conserved F or W. Fields, in order: clone size, V gene, D gene, J gene, CDR3 DNA, CDR3 protein. A D gene is named only where the DNA matches it firmly. Where a row states a size, it is once, few, many or the class of an expanded clone; other rows omit it.

.,TRBV11-3,.,TRBJ2-5,TGTGCCAGCAGCTTATATATCTTGCCTACCCCACTAGAGACCCAGTACTTC,CASSLYILPTPLETQYF
.,TRBV7-6,.,TRBJ1-5,TGTGCCAGCAGCTTGGGTTTGTCGAGCAATCAGCCCCAGCATTTT,CASSLGLSSNQPQHF
.,TRBV5-4,.,TRBJ1-1,TGTGCCAGCAGCCACCGGGACCGACGGAACACTGAAGCTTTCTTT,CASSHRDRRNTEAFF
.,TRBV6-5,.,TRBJ2-7,TGTGCCAGCAGTTACCTGGGTTCCTACGAGCAGTACTTC,CASSYLGSYEQYF
.,TRBV28,TRBD1,TRBJ1-2,TGTGCCAGCAGTTCAAGTTTGGGACAGGGCAACTATGGCTACACCTTC,CASSSSLGQGNYGYTF
.,TRBV10-2,.,TRBJ1-5,TGCGCCAGCAGGCTTAGAGATAATCAGCCCCAGCATTTT,CASRLRDNQPQHF
.,TRBV30,.,TRBJ2-1,TGTGCCTGGGGGGGGCTAGCGTATGAGCAGTTCTTC,CAWGGLAYEQFF
.,TRBV6-1,TRBD1,TRBJ2-7,TGTGCCAGCAGTGAAGTAGACAGGGCCTACGAGCAGTACTTC,CASSEVDRAYEQYF
.,TRBV27,.,TRBJ1-1,TGTGCCAGCAGTTTAATCACCGGACATTGGGCTTTCTTT,CASSLITGHWAFF
.,TRBV2,.,TRBJ1-2,TGTGCCAGCAGTGACGTAACCTATGGCTACACCTTC,CASSDVTYGYTF
.,TRBV19,TRBD2,TRBJ2-2,TGTGCCAGTAGGGAGAGGGAGGGTACCGGGGAGCTGTTTTTT,CASREREGTGELFF
.,TRBV5-1,TRBD1,TRBJ2-2,TGCGCCAGCAGCTGGGGACAGGGGGAAAGGTTATCCGGGGAGCTGTTTTTT,CASSWGQGERLSGELFF
.,TRBV2,.,TRBJ2-1,TGTGCCACCATGTTGGGGGCCTACAATGAGCAGTTCTTC,CATMLGAYNEQFF
.,TRBV7-3,.,TRBJ2-1,TGTGCCAGCACACCTGAGCTAACGGTTCGTGAGCAGTTCTTC,CASTPELTVREQFF
.,TRBV2,TRBD1,TRBJ1-1,TGTGCCGGGCAGGGGGCTCGGGGCACTGAAGCTTTCTTT,CAGQGARGTEAFF
.,TRBV14,.,TRBJ1-1,TGTGCCAGCAGCCAGCGGGACACCACTGAAGCTTTCTTT,CASSQRDTTEAFF
.,TRBV6-5,TRBD1,TRBJ2-1,TGTGCCAGCAGTCAGGGGGACAGGGTGCATGAGCAGTTCTTC,CASSQGDRVHEQFF
.,TRBV30,TRBD1,TRBJ2-1,TGTGCCTGGGAGGGGACAGGAAGCTACAATGAGCAGTTCTTC,CAWEGTGSYNEQFF
once,TRBV19,.,TRBJ2-7,TGTGCCAGTAGGACTGGACAGTCGAGCTCCTACGAGCAGTACTTC,CASRTGQSSSYEQYF
.,TRBV28,TRBD2,TRBJ2-1,TGTGCCCTAGCGGGAGAAGGTAATGAGCAGTTCTTC,CALAGEGNEQFF
.,TRBV29-1,.,TRBJ2-3,TGCAGCGTTGGAGGAGATACGCAGTATTTT,CSVGGDTQYF
.,TRBV6-1,.,TRBJ1-1,TGTGCCAGCAAGGTACTGCGGGGGATGAACACTGAAGCTTTCTTT,CASKVLRGMNTEAFF
.,TRBV5-1,.,TRBJ2-5,TGCGCCAGCAGCCATACTCTGGGGGGTACGGAGACCCAGTACTTC,CASSHTLGGTETQYF
.,TRBV7-3,TRBD1,TRBJ1-5,TGTGCCAGCAGCTTAGTCACAGGGGGCTATCAGCCCCAGCATTTT,CASSLVTGGYQPQHF
.,TRBV21-1,.,TRBJ1-4,TGTGCCAGCAGTAGATGCAGGGTGGGGGGTGAAAAACTGTTTTTT,CASSRCRVGGEKLFF
.,TRBV9,.,TRBJ2-1,TGTGCCAGCAGCGCACGGAGCCGCGCCAGCTCCTACAATGAGCAGTTCTTC,CASSARSRASSYNEQFF
.,TRBV6-1,.,TRBJ2-4,TGTGCCAGCAGAGACAGGAGTATAGCCAAAAACATTCAGTACTTC,CASRDRSIAKNIQYF
.,TRBV29-1,.,TRBJ2-1,TGCAGCGTTTCTTTTGCACTCCTCTCCTACAATGAGCAGTTCTTC,CSVSFALLSYNEQFF
.,TRBV19,.,TRBJ2-1,TGTGCCAGTAGTATTGGTACAGACTACAATGAGCAGTTCTTC,CASSIGTDYNEQFF
.,TRBV2,.,TRBJ2-5,TGTGCCAGCAGTGAAAAAGAGGGAGTAAGGGGGGAGACCCAGTACTTC,CASSEKEGVRGETQYF
.,TRBV5-1,.,TRBJ2-5,TGCGCCAGCAGCTTTGGGCTGGGAGAGACCCAGTACTTC,CASSFGLGETQYF
.,TRBV5-1,.,TRBJ2-1,TGCGCCAGCACCGGGACTTGGACAGGCAATGAGCAGTTCTTC,CASTGTWTGNEQFF
.,TRBV10-3,.,TRBJ2-7,TGTGCCATCAGTGAGCGTAGTTATGTCGGGCCCCGCTCCTACGAGCAGTACTTC,CAISERSYVGPRSYEQYF
.,TRBV28,TRBD2,TRBJ2-6,TGTGCCAGCAGTTATTTGGGGAGGGGTTATGGGGCCAACGTCCTGACTTTC,CASSYLGRGYGANVLTF
.,TRBV9,.,TRBJ2-5,TGTGCCAGCAGCGTCAGCCGCCAAGAGACCCAGTACTTC,CASSVSRQETQYF
.,TRBV29-1,.,TRBJ1-2,TGCAGCGTTGAAGTTAGGCAGGTCTATGGCTATACCTTC,CSVEVRQVYGYTF
.,TRBV27,.,TRBJ1-4,TGTGCCAGCAGTCCCGACTCCGACTTCAATGAAAAACTGTTTTTT,CASSPDSDFNEKLFF
.,TRBV11-3,TRBD2,TRBJ2-3,TGTGCCAGCAGCGCCCAACTAGCGGGAGAGTTAGGCACAGATACGCAGTATTTT,CASSAQLAGELGTDTQYF
.,TRBV28,.,TRBJ2-7,TGTGCCAGCAGTTTAAGAGGGCCGTACGAGCAGTACTTC,CASSLRGPYEQYF
.,TRBV27,TRBD1,TRBJ2-7,TGTGCCAGCAGGAAACAGGGGGGCACCTACGAGCAGTACTTC,CASRKQGGTYEQYF
.,TRBV6-5,.,TRBJ1-1,TGTGCCAGCAGGCCCCGGGTGTACACTGAAGCTTTCTTT,CASRPRVYTEAFF
.,TRBV11-3,.,TRBJ2-6,TGTGCCAGCAGCTTAAGAGTAAGACAGTCTGGGGCCAACGTCCTGACTTTC,CASSLRVRQSGANVLTF
.,TRBV28,TRBD1,TRBJ1-2,TGTGCCAGCTCTGACAGGGGCGGCTACACCTTC,CASSDRGGYTF
once,TRBV6-5,.,TRBJ1-1,TGTGCCAGCGGCCCTTGGGCGAGCAACACTGAAGCTTTCTTT,CASGPWASNTEAFF
.,TRBV2,TRBD1,TRBJ1-5,TGTGCCATAACTCGGGACAGGGCTTTTAATCAGCCCCAGCATTTT,CAITRDRAFNQPQHF
.,TRBV4-1,.,TRBJ1-6,TGCGCCAGCAGCCAGGTTAAGTTAAGCTCCTATAATTCACCCCTCCACTTT,CASSQVKLSSYNSPLHF
.,TRBV19,.,TRBJ2-3,TGTGCCAGTAGTTCGGTAGGGATTTCAGATACGCAGTATTTT,CASSSVGISDTQYF
.,TRBV19,TRBD1,TRBJ2-5,TGTGCCAGTAGTGTCAGGGGGCAAGGGACCCAGTACTTC,CASSVRGQGTQYF
.,TRBV19,TRBD1,TRBJ2-3,TGTGCCAGTAGTATTAGGCAGGGGGCAGATACGCAGTATTTT,CASSIRQGADTQYF
.,TRBV7-3,.,TRBJ2-1,TGTGCCAGCAGCTTAGTCGGAGATTACAATGAGCAGTTCTTC,CASSLVGDYNEQFF
.,TRBV19,.,TRBJ2-1,TGTGCCAGTAGTAGGCGGGAATTCCCCTTCGGATGGTTCTTC,CASSRREFPFGWFF
.,TRBV28,.,TRBJ1-6,TGTGCCAGCAGTTTTACGTCTATCTATAATTCACCCCTCCACTTT,CASSFTSIYNSPLHF
.,TRBV6-5,.,TRBJ2-7,TGTGCCAGCAAAAGGCAGACATCGAGGGTCCAGTACTTC,CASKRQTSRVQYF
.,TRBV25-1,TRBD1,TRBJ2-2,TGTGCCAGCAGCGACAGGGGGCCCGGGGAGCTGTTTTTT,CASSDRGPGELFF
.,TRBV5-6,TRBD1,TRBJ1-3,TGTGCCAGCAGCGTATCGGGACAGGGGTCTGGAAACACCATATATTTT,CASSVSGQGSGNTIYF